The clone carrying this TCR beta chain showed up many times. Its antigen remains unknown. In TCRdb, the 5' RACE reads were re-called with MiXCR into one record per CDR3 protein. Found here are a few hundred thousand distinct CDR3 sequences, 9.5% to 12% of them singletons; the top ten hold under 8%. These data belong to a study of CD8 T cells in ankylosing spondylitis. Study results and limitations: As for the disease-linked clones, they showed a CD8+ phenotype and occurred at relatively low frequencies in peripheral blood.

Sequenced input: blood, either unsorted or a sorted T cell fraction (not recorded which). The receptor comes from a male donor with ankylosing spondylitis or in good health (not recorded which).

CDR3 sequence: CASSPDRFNYGYTF. The CDR3, as DNA: TGTGCCAGCAGCCCTGACCGGTTTAACTATGGCTACACCTTC. This rearrangement joins TRBV12-3 or TRBV12-4 to TRBJ1-2; no clear D gene. CDR3 size: 14 residues. Trimming cost V 6 bases and J 1 base, with 12 bases left between them.